This T cell receptor beta chain was recovered during a study of cytomegalovirus exposure and HLA in healthy donors. PCR was performed using 60 Vbeta and 13 Jbeta primers. Generated by immunoSEQ multiplex PCR, the TCRdb table keeps only in-frame clones and is missing some. Of about 150,000 clones listed, roughly four fifths are singletons. The V and J ends lost 3 bases and 14 bases respectively, with 14 bases between them. Germline V gene data show CDR1 as SGHVS and CDR2 as FQNEAQ. This CDR3 comprises 13 residues. This sequence was found in a man younger than 45 in good health and CMV-seronegative. The sample was PBMCs. V gene TRBV7-8 combines with J gene TRBJ1-6, with D perhaps TRBD1 (5 bases). CDR3 region: CASSFGPQETLHF. Written as DNA, the CDR3 is TGTGCCAGCAGCTTCGGGCCACAGGAAACCCTCCACTTT.